The TCR beta chain under discussion was sequenced for a study of blood T cell repertoires in COVID-19. Study information: There were acute and convalescent COVID-19 samples, and they came from the United States, Italy and Spain.

Looked up from germline, CDR1 is LGHNA and CDR2 is YNFKEQ. CDR3 length equals 16 residues. Deletions cut 0 bases from V and 2 bases from J, with 13 bases between. This clone turned up a few times. Only in-frame clones appear in the TCRdb table, and some are missing; sequencing was by immunoSEQ multiplex PCR. The top ten clones hold over 6.5% of a sample with roughly 120,000 clones, around nine tenths of them seen once. This clonotype was obtained from a woman in her 70s who had recovered from COVID-19. Input material: peripheral blood. This sequence joins TRBV4-2 and TRBJ1-1, with a possible D match to TRBD1 (5 bases). CDR3 sequence: CASSQEVRAFNTEAFF. As DNA, the CDR3 is TGTGCCAGCAGCCAAGAAGTCAGGGCGTTTAACACTGAAGCTTTCTTT.